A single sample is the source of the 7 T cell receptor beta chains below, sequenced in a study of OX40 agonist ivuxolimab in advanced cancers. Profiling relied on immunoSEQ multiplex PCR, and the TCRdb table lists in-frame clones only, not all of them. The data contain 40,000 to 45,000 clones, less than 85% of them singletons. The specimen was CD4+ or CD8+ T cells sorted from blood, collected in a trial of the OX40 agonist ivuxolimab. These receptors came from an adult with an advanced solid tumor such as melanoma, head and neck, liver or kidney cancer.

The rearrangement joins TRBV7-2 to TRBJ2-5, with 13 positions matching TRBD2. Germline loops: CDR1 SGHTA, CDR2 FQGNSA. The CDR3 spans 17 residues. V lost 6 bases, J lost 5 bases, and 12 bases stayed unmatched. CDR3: CASRRTGTSGKGETQYF. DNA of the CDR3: TGTGCCAGCAGGCGAACCGGGACTAGCGGGAAAGGGGAGACCCAGTACTTC.

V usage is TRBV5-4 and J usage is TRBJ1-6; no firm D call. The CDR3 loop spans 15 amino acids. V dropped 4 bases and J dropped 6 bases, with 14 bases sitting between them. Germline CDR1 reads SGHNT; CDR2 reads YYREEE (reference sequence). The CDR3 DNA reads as TGTGCCAGCAGCCGGGCCGAGGATAGTAATTCACCCCTCCACTTT. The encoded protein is CASSRAEDSNSPLHF.

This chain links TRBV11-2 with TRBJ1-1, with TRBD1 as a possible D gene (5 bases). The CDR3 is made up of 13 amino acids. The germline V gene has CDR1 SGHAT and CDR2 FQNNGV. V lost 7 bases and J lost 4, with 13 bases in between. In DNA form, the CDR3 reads TGTGCCAGCACCTTGGGGGGGTTCACTGAAGCTTTCTTT. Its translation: CASTLGGFTEAFF.

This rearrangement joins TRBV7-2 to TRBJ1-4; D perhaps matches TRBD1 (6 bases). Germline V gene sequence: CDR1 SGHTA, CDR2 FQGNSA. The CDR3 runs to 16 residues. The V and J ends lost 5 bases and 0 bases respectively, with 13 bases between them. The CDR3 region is CASSAHQGSTNEKLFF. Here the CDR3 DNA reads TGTGCCAGCAGCGCCCATCAGGGGTCAACTAATGAAAAACTGTTTTTT.

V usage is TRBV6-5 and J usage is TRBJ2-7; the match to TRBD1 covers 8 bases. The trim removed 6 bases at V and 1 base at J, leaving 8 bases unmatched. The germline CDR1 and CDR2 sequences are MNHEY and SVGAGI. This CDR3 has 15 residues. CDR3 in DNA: TGTGCCAGCAGACCTGGGACAGGAGCATCCTACGAGCAGTACTTC. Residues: CASRPGTGASYEQYF.

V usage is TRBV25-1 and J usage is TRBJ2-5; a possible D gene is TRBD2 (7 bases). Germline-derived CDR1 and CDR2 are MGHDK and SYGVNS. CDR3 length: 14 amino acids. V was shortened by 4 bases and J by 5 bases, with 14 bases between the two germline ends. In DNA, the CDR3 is TGTGCCAGCAGTGTGGCGGGGGCGGGGGAGACCCAGTACTTC. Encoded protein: CASSVAGAGETQYF.

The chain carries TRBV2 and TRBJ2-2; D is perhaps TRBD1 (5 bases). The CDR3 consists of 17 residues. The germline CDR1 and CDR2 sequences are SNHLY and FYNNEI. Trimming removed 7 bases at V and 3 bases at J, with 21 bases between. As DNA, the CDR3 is TGTGCCAGCACGAGATCCCGGGCAGGGCTTGACACCGGGGAGCTGTTTTTT. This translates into CASTRSRAGLDTGELFF.